The 10 T cell receptor beta chains below were found in one sample sequenced in a study of post-analysis software for immune sequencing data. Unique molecular identifiers tagged the TCR beta cDNA libraries. TCRdb ran MiXCR on the PCR reads and lists one entry per CDR3 protein. Among hundreds of thousands of distinct CDR3 sequences, about 50% were seen once, and the ten largest hold roughly 4.4%. Study-level points and caveats: There were five or six TRBV segments more frequent in patients than controls, and TRBV5-6, TRBV5-1 and TRBV20-1 were among them.

Their cognate antigens are unknown. What was sequenced was blood. The receptor source for this set is a girl between 5 and 17 years old with multiple sclerosis.

V usage is TRBV11-2 and J usage is TRBJ2-1; 8 positions agree with TRBD2. The length of the CDR3 is 14 residues. Germline V gene sequence: CDR1 SGHAT, CDR2 FQNNGV. Losses at the gene ends were 4 bases for V and 9 bases for J; bases not matched to a gene: 8. The CDR3 loop is CASSSTGLVPEQFF. The DNA of the CDR3 is TGTGCCAGCAGCTCGACGGGACTAGTCCCTGAGCAGTTCTTC.

J is TRBJ1-1 and V is TRBV10-2; TRBD1 matches 8 bases. In germline, CDR1 is WSHSY, CDR2 SAAADI. This CDR3 comprises 14 residues. J gave up 6 bases and V 9 bases, and 12 bases lay outside the gene matches. The CDR3 loop is CASLPRGRGAEAFF. The CDR3 nucleotides are TGCGCCAGTCTACCCAGGGGGCGAGGGGCTGAAGCTTTCTTT.

This chain joins TRBV20-1 and TRBJ2-4, with a weak D call TRBD1 (5 bases). V lost 3 bases, J lost 13 bases, and 22 bases lay in between. Per the germline V gene, CDR1 is DFQATT and CDR2 is SNEGSKA (reference sequence). The CDR3 covers 14 residues. The DNA of the CDR3 is TGCAGTGCTAGCAAACCTAGGGGTAGCAATGAGCAGTACTTC. Translating it yields CSASKPRGSNEQYF.

In this sample, this clonotype turned up once. V gene TRBV5-5 combines with J gene TRBJ2-5, with D maybe TRBD1 (6 bases). V dropped 0 bases and J dropped 5 bases, with 14 bases sitting between them. Looked up from germline, CDR1 is SGHKS and CDR2 is YYEKEE (reference sequence). The CDR3 spans 15 residues. In nucleotides, the CDR3 is TGTGCCAGCAGCTTGGCGGGGACAAGACGGGAGACCCAGTACTTC. Its protein is CASSLAGTRRETQYF.

This clonotype has a handful of counts. The V and J genes are TRBV6-6 and TRBJ1-2; a weak D match, TRBD1 (5 bases). In germline, CDR1 is MNHNY, CDR2 SVGAGI (reference sequence). The V and J ends lost 0 bases and 6 bases respectively, with 11 bases between them. This CDR3 has 14 residues. CDR3 in DNA: TGTGCCAGCAGTTACTCGAGGGGCGCGGATGGCTACACCTTC. The encoded protein is CASSYSRGADGYTF.

V usage is TRBV20-1 and J usage is TRBJ2-1, with no clear D. The ends were cut back, 3 bases at V and 0 bases at J, with 9 bases in the middle. The CDR3 length is 14 residues. Germline loops: CDR1 DFQATT, CDR2 SNEGSKA (reference sequence). This chain's CDR3 is CSARPTGSYNEQFF. In DNA, the CDR3 is TGCAGTGCTAGGCCAACGGGCTCCTACAATGAGCAGTTCTTC.

The chain joins TRBV27 to TRBJ1-1; D unclear. CDR3 length equals 14 residues. Germline V gene lookup returns CDR1 MNHEY and CDR2 SMNVEV (reference sequence). Trimming took off 3 bases at V and 1 base at J, with 9 bases between the two ends. The CDR3, as DNA: TGTGCCAGCAGTTTCTTGGCAAGGAACACTGAAGCTTTCTTT. Protein sequence: CASSFLARNTEAFF.

This chain joins TRBV20-1 and TRBJ1-2, with 8 bases aligning to TRBD1. CDR3 length: 16 residues. J gave up 3 bases and V 1 base, and 10 bases lay outside the gene matches. The germline gives CDR1 DFQATT, CDR2 SNEGSKA (reference sequence). The CDR3 reads CSARVPSGTGDYGYTF. In nucleotides, the CDR3 is TGCAGTGCTAGAGTTCCCTCTGGGACAGGTGACTATGGCTACACCTTC.

The genes are TRBV7-9 and TRBJ2-4; D is tentatively TRBD1 or TRBD2 (5 bases each). The last part of the DNA fits TRBJ2-7 better; the J call may be wrong. The CDR3 has 17 residues. Germline assignment: CDR1 SEHNR and CDR2 FQNEAQ (reference sequence). The CDR3 loop reads CASSSPVEGLSDYEQYF. The DNA of the CDR3 is TGTGCCAGCAGCTCACCAGTCGAGGGGTTAAGTGATTACGAGCAGTACTTC.

This chain links TRBV7-9 with TRBJ1-5; TRBD1 matches at 11 bases. The CDR3 extends over 15 amino acids. Unmatched junction bases numbered 6, after V lost 5 bases and J lost 6 bases. CDR1 and CDR2 from the germline V gene are SEHNR and FQNEAQ (reference sequence). CDR3 amino acids: CASSQDGQGAQPQHF. As DNA, the CDR3 is TGTGCCAGCAGCCAGGATGGACAGGGGGCTCAGCCCCAGCATTTT.